This passage covers 19 T cell receptor beta chains from one sample sequenced in a study of human CD8 memory T cell subsets. Libraries targeted TCR beta using 5' RACE with UMIs. TCRdb derives one entry per CDR3 protein from the 5' RACE reads, leaving out DNA. The table counts fewer than 20,000 distinct CDR3 sequences; 5.4% lies in the top ten. The sequenced material came from CD8+ T cells from PBMCs. The receptor set was obtained from a human donor in good health.

The chain is built from TRBV5-1 and TRBJ2-6; the TRBD1 assignment by TCRdb is unverifiable without DNA. CDR3 length: 15 residues. Looked up from germline, CDR1 is SGHRS and CDR2 is YFSETQ. The CDR3 loop reads CASSLWASGANVLTF.

V gene TRBV20-1 combines with J gene TRBJ2-7; the TRBD1 assignment by TCRdb is unverifiable without DNA. The germline gives CDR1 DFQATT, CDR2 SNEGSKA (reference sequence). This CDR3 is 14 amino acids long. The CDR3 loop reads CSGSGNRATYEQYF.

This chain links TRBV15 with TRBJ2-2. The germline CDR1 and CDR2 sequences are LNHNV and YYDKDF (reference sequence). This CDR3 comprises 12 residues. CDR3 in amino acids: CATSPETGELFF. The complete variable domain, with remaining parts taken from reference TRBV15 and TRBJ2-2, reads DAMVIQNPRYQVTQFGKPVTLSCSQTLNHNVMYWYQQKSSQAPKLLFHYYDKDFNNEADTPDNFQSRRPNTSFCFLDIRSPGLGDTAMYLCATSPETGELFFGEGSRLTVL.

The genes are TRBV10-3 and TRBJ2-1; the D call from TCRdb, TRBD2, cannot be confirmed without DNA. The germline V gene encodes CDR1 ENHRY and CDR2 SYGVKD. CDR3 length: 16 amino acids. CDR3 loop: CAISVVADSSYNEQFF.

V usage is TRBV29-1 and J usage is TRBJ2-1. The CDR3 totals 12 residues. CDR1 and CDR2 from the germline V gene are SQVTM and ANQGSEA. The CDR3 loop is CSVGASPNEQFF.

The rearrangement links TRBV15 to TRBJ2-5; TCRdb returns TRBD1, unconfirmable since there is no DNA. The germline V gene has CDR1 LNHNV and CDR2 YYDKDF (reference sequence). The length of the CDR3 is 15 residues. The CDR3 region is CATSSRQEPPETQYF.

This sequence joins TRBV27 and TRBJ2-7. This CDR3 is 15 amino acids long. Per germline, CDR1 MNHEY and CDR2 SMNVEV (reference sequence). The CDR3 reads CASSTMRTASYEQYF.

V is TRBV5-6 and J is TRBJ1-1; TCRdb's D gene call, TRBD1, goes unchecked for lack of DNA. The CDR3 covers 12 residues. Per germline, CDR1 SGHDT and CDR2 YYEEEE. CDR3 region: CASSPRGLEAFF.

V gene TRBV24-1 combines with J gene TRBJ1-2; TCRdb's D gene call, TRBD1, goes unchecked for lack of DNA. The CDR3 consists of 13 residues. Germline loops: CDR1 KGHDR, CDR2 SFDVKD. Here the CDR3 reads CATSGQDSRDYTF.

The chain is built from TRBV12-3 or TRBV12-4 and TRBJ2-5; TCRdb's D call of TRBD1 is untestable without DNA. CDR3 length: 17 amino acids. CDR3 amino acids: CASSFQGAGLLQETQYF.

The gene calls are TRBV3-1 and TRBJ2-5; TCRdb selects TRBD2, and the lack of DNA leaves this call unchecked. The germline gives CDR1 LGHDT, CDR2 YNNKEL (reference sequence). This CDR3 spans 15 amino acids. This CDR3 reads CASSHIERGLETQYF.

V is TRBV20-1 and J is TRBJ2-7; TCRdb selects TRBD1, and the lack of DNA leaves this call unchecked. The CDR3 has 15 residues. Germline CDR1 and CDR2: DFQATT and SNEGSKA (reference sequence). CDR3 region: CSARDRGQGTYEQYF.

This sequence joins TRBV29-1 and TRBJ2-1; TCRdb selects TRBD1, and the lack of DNA leaves this call unchecked. This CDR3 contains 15 residues. CDR1 SQVTM and CDR2 ANQGSEA come from the germline V gene. The CDR3 here is CSVDEGESSYNEQFF.

This chain connects TRBV7-6 to TRBJ2-7; TCRdb calls TRBD1, which cannot be checked without DNA. The V gene's germline CDR1 is SGHVS and CDR2 FNYEAQ. The CDR3 covers 14 residues. This chain's CDR3 is CASSLAGTGDEQYF.

The CDR3 sequence: CASSLSARGLHNEQFF. The rearrangement links TRBV28 to TRBJ2-1. Per the germline V gene, CDR1 is MDHEN and CDR2 is SYDVKM. The CDR3 is 16 amino acids.

The chain is built from TRBV6-2 or TRBV6-3 and TRBJ2-7; TCRdb proposes TRBD1, but this gene call is untestable without DNA. The CDR3 runs to 14 residues. Germline assignment: CDR1 MNHEY and CDR2 SVGEGT. CDR3 sequence reads: CASSYSTRGHEQYF.

V and J are TRBV5-5 and TRBJ1-1; with no DNA, the TCRdb D assignment of TRBD1 cannot be verified. The CDR3 covers 14 residues. CDR1 SGHKS and CDR2 YYEKEE come from the germline V gene (reference sequence). The CDR3 sequence is CASSFQGGYTEAFF.

V gene TRBV9 combines with J gene TRBJ2-7; TCRdb designates TRBD2, a call that cannot be tested without DNA. Germline CDR1 SGDLS, CDR2 YYNGEE. This CDR3 has 16 amino acids. The CDR3 loop is CASSAVGASGSYEQYF.

The CDR3 reads CASSPGRDYGYTF. The chain has TRBV6-5 and TRBJ1-2; absent DNA, TCRdb's TRBD1 call cannot be checked. This CDR3 contains 13 residues. Germline V gives CDR1 MNHEY, CDR2 SVGAGI.